Listed below are T cell receptor beta chains from one sample, sequenced in a study of blood T cell repertoires in COVID-19. Profiling relied on immunoSEQ multiplex PCR, and the TCRdb table lists in-frame clones only, not all of them. The data show 300,000 or so clones, 90% seen once. The sequenced sample consisted of PBMCs or T cells enriched from blood (not recorded which). The receptors stem from a woman in her thirties who had recovered from COVID-19. Each CDR3 is given without its conserved first and last residue. A D gene is named only where the DNA matches it firmly.

>.|TRBV19
ASSKQGNYGYT
>TRBD1|TRBV6-4
ARPPGQPSYEQY
>TRBD1|TRBV29-1
SVELGQGVYGYT
>.|TRBV11-2
ASSLGGVQETQY
>TRBD1|TRBV5-4
ASSSLEGQGLYEQY
>TRBD1|TRBV28
ASSFGQGNSPLH
>TRBD1|TRBV28
ASSQGAGLYGYT
>.|TRBV2
ASSEAGGRNTEAF
>.|TRBV10-1
ASSDMRTANTGELF
>TRBD1|TRBV12-3/TRBV12-4
ASSPDRGQPQH
>.|TRBV7-8
ASSPRESLQETQY
>.|TRBV28
ATGVNYGYT
>TRBD1|TRBV7-3
ASKLTGQGVYEQY
>.|TRBV29-1
SVRQFSTDTQY
>.|TRBV5-1
ASSLQGHEQY
>.|TRBV6-5
ASSYSPGSGYT
>TRBD2|TRBV10-3
AISDTSGRSDTQY
>TRBD1|TRBV11-2
ASSPTTGQQETQY
>.|TRBV15
ATSPRGGTRIADTQY
>TRBD2|TRBV19
ASKREEGTDTQY
>.|TRBV7-2
ASSFSRDYEQY
>.|TRBV27
ASSFTGQSGPQH
>TRBD1|TRBV3-1/TRBV3-2
ASSQDLGQGVVNEQF
>.|TRBV20-1
SASRLSEAF
>.|TRBV9
ASSVGGRPYEQY
>.|TRBV19
ASSIEPRGASGQPQH
>TRBD1|TRBV9
ASSVETGFYGYT
>.|TRBV11-2
ASSRTGLYEQF
>.|TRBV27
ATNDYSTDTQY
>.|TRBV28
ASRSGVAKNIQY
>TRBD2|TRBV6-5
ASSHSTSGLYEQY
>TRBD2|TRBV3-1/TRBV3-2
ASSLTSGRAGETQY
>.|TRBV20-1
SASRGVNQPQH
>.|TRBV4-2
ASSPAPGFNGYT
>TRBD2|TRBV4-2
ASSQPEAAGEHFNNEQF
>TRBD1|TRBV14
ASSQKGDRLAMNNQPQH
>TRBD1|TRBV9
ASSVASTGWYTEAF
>.|TRBV28
ASSLSNSGRYEQY
>.|TRBV7-2
ASSLDSSGNTIY
>TRBD2|TRBV19
ASRSTSGSSYEQY
>.|TRBV28
ASSLGGSSSPTEQY
>TRBD2|TRBV28
ASSPIPGTSRYYEQY
>.|TRBV5-1
ASSLTASQETQY
>.|TRBV7-2
ASSFAGNQPQH
>TRBD1|TRBV28
ASSRGVRQPQH
>TRBD2|TRBV11-1
ASSVKRGFTDNEQF
>.|TRBV28
ASSDRGGNEKLF